This T cell receptor beta chain stems from a study of control samples from healthy donors and cancer patients. The protocol was immunoSEQ multiplex PCR, while the TCRdb copy is restricted to in-frame clones and leaves out a portion. The data show under 200,000 clones, and the top ten clones hold more than 2%. The CDR3 runs 15 residues. Trimming removed 0 bases from V and 4 bases from J, with 13 bases in between. The germline V gene has CDR1 SGHDT and CDR2 YYEEEE. The sample taken for sequencing was blood. V usage is TRBV5-6 and J usage is TRBJ1-2; weak D call: TRBD1 (5 bases). The receptor's source is a woman in her thirties in good health. This CDR3 reads CASSLVVGAAYGYTF. Here the CDR3 DNA reads TGTGCCAGCAGCTTGGTGGTTGGGGCTGCCTATGGCTACACCTTC. Based on the CDR3 plus reference TRBV5-6 and TRBJ1-2, the full variable domain is DAGVTQSPTHLIKTRGQQVTLRCSPKSGHDTVSWYQQALGQGPQFIFQYYEEEERQRGNFPDRFSGHQFPNYSSELNVNALLLGDSALYLCASSLVVGAAYGYTFGSGTRLTVV.